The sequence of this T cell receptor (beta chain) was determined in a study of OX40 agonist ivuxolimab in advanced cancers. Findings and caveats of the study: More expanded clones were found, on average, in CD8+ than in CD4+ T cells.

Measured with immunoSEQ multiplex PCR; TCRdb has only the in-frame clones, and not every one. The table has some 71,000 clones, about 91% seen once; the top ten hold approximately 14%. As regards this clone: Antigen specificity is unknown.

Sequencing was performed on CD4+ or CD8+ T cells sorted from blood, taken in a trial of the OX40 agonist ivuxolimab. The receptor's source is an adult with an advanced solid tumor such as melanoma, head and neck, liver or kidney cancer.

CDR3 loop: CASSLTPTVTDTQYF. The CDR3 DNA follows: TGTGCCAGTAGTTTGACCCCCACGGTCACAGATACGCAGTATTTT. J is TRBJ2-3 and V is TRBV19; D uncertain. Germline V gene sequence: CDR1 LNHDA, CDR2 SQIVND (reference sequence). V lost 5 bases, J lost 2 bases, and 14 bases lay in between. The CDR3 totals 15 residues. The entire variable domain, with the rest obtained from reference TRBV19 and TRBJ2-3, is as follows: DGGITQSPKYLFRKEGQNVTLSCEQNLNHDAMYWYRQDPGQGLRLIYYSQIVNDFQKGDIAEGYSVSREKKESFPLTVTSAQKNPTAFYLCASSLTPTVTDTQYFGPGTRLTVL.